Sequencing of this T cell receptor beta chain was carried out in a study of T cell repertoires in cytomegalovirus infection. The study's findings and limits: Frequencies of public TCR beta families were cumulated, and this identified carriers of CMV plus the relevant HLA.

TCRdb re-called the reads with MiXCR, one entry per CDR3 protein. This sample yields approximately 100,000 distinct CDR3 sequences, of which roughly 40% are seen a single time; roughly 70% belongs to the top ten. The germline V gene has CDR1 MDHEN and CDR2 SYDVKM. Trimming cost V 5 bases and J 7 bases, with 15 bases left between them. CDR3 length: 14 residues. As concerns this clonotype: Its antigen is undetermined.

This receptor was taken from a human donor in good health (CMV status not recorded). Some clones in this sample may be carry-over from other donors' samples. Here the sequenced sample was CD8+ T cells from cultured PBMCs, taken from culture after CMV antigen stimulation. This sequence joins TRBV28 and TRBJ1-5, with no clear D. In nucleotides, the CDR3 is TGTGCCAGCAGTCCCGAGTCCTCCCGACAGCCCCAGCATTTT. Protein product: CASSPESSRQPQHF.